This TCR beta chain was sequenced for a study of T cell repertoires in cytomegalovirus infection. Turning to the study itself: Public TCR beta signature analysis indicated the presence of both CMV infection and matching HLA type.

The study's findings and limits: Clonotypes of TCR beta that were HLA-C-restricted and CMV-specific dominated the ex vivo response. Public TCR beta family frequency separated CMV-and-HLA carriers, including in an independent cohort.

TCRdb analysed the reads with MiXCR anew, one entry per CDR3 protein. The sample includes 200,000 to 300,000 distinct CDR3 sequences, roughly 13% of them seen just once. V lost 8 bases and J lost 11, with 19 bases in between. Germline V gives CDR1 MNHNS, CDR2 SASEGT. The CDR3 consists of 13 residues. This clonotype was found many times. Its antigen is not known. This chain joins TRBV6-1 and TRBJ2-1, with TRBD2 as a possible D gene (6 bases). The receptor's source is a human donor in good health (CMV status not recorded). Some clones in this sample may be carry-over from other donors' samples. The sample was PBMCs. For the CDR3, the DNA is TGTGCCAGCGGAGAAAGGGGAGGTTTTAAGCAGTTCTTC. Translation gives CASGERGGFKQFF.